This entry is about one T cell receptor (beta chain). The data stem from a study of human thymus T cells. In germline, CDR1 is GTSNPN, CDR2 SVGIG (reference sequence). This CDR3 comprises 16 residues. Trimming removed 0 bases from V and 6 bases from J, with 18 bases in between. The repertoire was sequenced with immunoSEQ multiplex PCR; TCRdb's copy has only in-frame clones and lacks some. The sample carries roughly 120,000 clones, approximately 96% recorded once. The study used thymus tissue resected during corrective heart surgery. Corrective surgery for congenital heart defects was being performed on the healthy Finnish infants who served as donors.

The chain couples TRBV30 to TRBJ1-5, with a tentative D call TRBD1 (6 bases). This TCR was sampled from a boy younger than two with a congenital heart defect but otherwise immunologically healthy. What was sequenced was thymus tissue. CDR3 DNA: TGTGCCTGGAGTGTAGGACAGCCACTGAGAAGTCAGCCCCAGCATTTT. Translating gives CAWSVGQPLRSQPQHF.